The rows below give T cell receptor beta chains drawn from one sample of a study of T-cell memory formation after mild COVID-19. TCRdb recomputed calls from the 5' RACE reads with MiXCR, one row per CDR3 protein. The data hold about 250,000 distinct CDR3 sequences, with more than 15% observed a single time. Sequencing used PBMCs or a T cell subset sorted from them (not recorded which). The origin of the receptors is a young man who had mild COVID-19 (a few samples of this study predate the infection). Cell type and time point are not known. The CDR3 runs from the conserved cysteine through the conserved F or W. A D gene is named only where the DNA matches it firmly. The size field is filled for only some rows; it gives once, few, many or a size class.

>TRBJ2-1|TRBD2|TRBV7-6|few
TGTGCCAGCAGCTGGGGCACTAGCGGGATTTACAATGAGCAGTTCTTC
CASSWGTSGIYNEQFF
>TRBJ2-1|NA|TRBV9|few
TGTGCCAGCAGCCCCTCTGCCAGGGGGGGAGGGGTAAGTGAGCAGTTCTTC
CASSPSARGGGVSEQFF
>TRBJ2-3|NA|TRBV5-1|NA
TGCGCCAGCAGCTTGGCCTCGGTCTCGACAGATACGCAGTATTTT
CASSLASVSTDTQYF
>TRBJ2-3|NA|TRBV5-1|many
TGCGCCAGCAACTCCGGGGCCAAAGATACGCAGTATTTT
CASNSGAKDTQYF
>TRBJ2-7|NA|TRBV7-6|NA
TGTGCCAGCAGCTACCAGGCGAGCTCCTACGAGCAGTACTTC
CASSYQASSYEQYF
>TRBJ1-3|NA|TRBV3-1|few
TGTGCCAGCAGCCTCGGGACGTTCGGAAACACCATATATTTT
CASSLGTFGNTIYF
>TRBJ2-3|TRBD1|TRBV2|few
TGTGCCAGCGGAGAACAGGGGTTCGCAGATACGCAGTATTTT
CASGEQGFADTQYF
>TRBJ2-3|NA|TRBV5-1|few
TGCGCCAGCAGCTCGTACAGGGCGCCCGGGTATACGCAGTATTTT
CASSSYRAPGYTQYF
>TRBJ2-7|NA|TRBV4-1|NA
TGCGCCAGCAGCCAAGGGAACGGGGGCCTGTACGAGCAGTACTTC
CASSQGNGGLYEQYF
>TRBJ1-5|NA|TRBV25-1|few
TGTGCCAGCAGTGGGGGTTCCTGGGGGCATTTT
CASSGGSWGHF
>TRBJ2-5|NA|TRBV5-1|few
TGCGCCAGCAGCTTGGGGACCATCCAAGAGACCCAGTACTTC
CASSLGTIQETQYF
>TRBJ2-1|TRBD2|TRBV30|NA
TGTGCCTGGAGAGGGACTATCAATGAGCAGTTCTTC
CAWRGTINEQFF
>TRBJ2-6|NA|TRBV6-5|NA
TGTGCCAGCAGTTCCCCTAGGGTCGGGGCCAACGTCCTGACTTTC
CASSSPRVGANVLTF
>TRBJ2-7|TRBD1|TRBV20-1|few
TGCAGTGCTAGAGGGACAGGGACCCACGAGCAGTACTTC
CSARGTGTHEQYF
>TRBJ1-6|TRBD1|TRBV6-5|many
TGTGCCAGCAGACCGACAGGGAGGAATTCACCCCTCCACTTT
CASRPTGRNSPLHF
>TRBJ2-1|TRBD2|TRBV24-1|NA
TGTGCCACCAGTGATGCGACTAGCGGGGTAACAATTGAGCAGTTCTTC
CATSDATSGVTIEQFF
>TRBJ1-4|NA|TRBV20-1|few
TGCAGTGCGGAGCCGGGAGAAAAACTGTTTTTT
CSAEPGEKLFF
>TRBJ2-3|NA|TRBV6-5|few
TGTGCCAGCAGGCTCGGCCCTACCTCGACAGATACGCAGTATTTT
CASRLGPTSTDTQYF
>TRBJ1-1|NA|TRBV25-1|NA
TGTGCCAGCGCCGCGGGCACTGAAGCTTTCTTT
CASAAGTEAFF
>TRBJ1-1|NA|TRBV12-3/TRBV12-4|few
TGTGCCAGCAGTTTTTCGGCAGTCACTGAAGCTTTCTTT
CASSFSAVTEAFF
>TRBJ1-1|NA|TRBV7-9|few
TGTGCCAGCATCGCCGCCGGGAACACTGAAGCTTTCTTT
CASIAAGNTEAFF
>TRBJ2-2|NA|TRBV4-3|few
TGCGCCAGCAGCCAAGAGACGGGGAGACCCGGGGAGCTGTTTTTT
CASSQETGRPGELFF
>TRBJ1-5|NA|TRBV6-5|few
TGTGCCAGCGGTGGGGGAAGCAATCAGCCCCAGCATTTT
CASGGGSNQPQHF
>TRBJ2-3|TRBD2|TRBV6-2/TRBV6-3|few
TGTGCCAGCAGTCGCCTGCTAGCGGGGGTTACAGATACGCAGTATTTT
CASSRLLAGVTDTQYF
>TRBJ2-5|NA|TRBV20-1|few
TGCAGTGCTCAGCTGGGAAGGGAAGAGACCCAGTACTTC
CSAQLGREETQYF
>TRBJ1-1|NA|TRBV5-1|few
TGCGCCAGCAGCTCGCGGGGGAACACTGAAGCTTTCTTT
CASSSRGNTEAFF
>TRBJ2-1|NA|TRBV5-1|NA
TGCGCCAGCAGCTCGACAGATTATCGCAATGAGCAGTTCTTC
CASSSTDYRNEQFF
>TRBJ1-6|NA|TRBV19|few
TGTGCCAGTAGTGGGGGTTGGGCCTCACCCCTCCACTTT
CASSGGWASPLHF
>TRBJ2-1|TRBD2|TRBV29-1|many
TGCAGCGTTGATGTCGCTAGCGGGGGGGCAAGCTACAATGAGCAGTTCTTC
CSVDVASGGASYNEQFF
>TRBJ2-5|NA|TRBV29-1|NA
TGCAGCGTTGGCCCGCTAGGGCAAGAGACCCAGTACTTC
CSVGPLGQETQYF
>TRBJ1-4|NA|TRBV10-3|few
TGTGCCATCAGTGAAAGCTTTGGGGGGCCTCTCAATGAAAAACTGTTTTTT
CAISESFGGPLNEKLFF